This TCR beta chain originates from a study of T cells in Graves' hyperthyroidism and ophthalmopathy (dated by TCRdb to the late 2010s). In terms of the full investigation: Peripheral blood was sampled at the time of initial diagnosis, prior to any treatment. TCR V-J signatures able to tell the groups apart were searched for in a discovery cohort of approximately 95 patients, of whom approximately 40 had Graves' ophthalmopathy and 57 had stable Graves' hyperthyroidism. Prospective prediction of ophthalmopathy was tested in an independent validation cohort of approximately 19 hyperthyroidism patients and 17 patients who later progressed to ophthalmopathy. The approximately 100 discovery patients were divided at random into training and test sets in a 7:3 ratio. In addition, the study compared T-cell repertoires in thyroid tissue and in blood from about 6 Graves' hyperthyroidism patients. Following sampling, methimazole starting at 30 mg daily was given to hyperthyroidism patients, and high-dose intravenous methylprednisolone was given to ophthalmopathy patients. According to the paper, TCR Vbeta CDR3 sequencing was carried out on some 140 peripheral blood samples, which came from under 50 ophthalmopathy, approximately 72 hyperthyroidism and approximately 17 progressor patients.

CDR1 and CDR2 (DFQATT, SNEGSKA) derive from the germline V gene (reference sequence). Its CDR3 holds 15 amino acids, cysteine through phenylalanine. Only CDR3 DNA is held: 45 bases, read in frame from base 1. The junction shows trimming of 4 bases on V and 6 bases on J, and the gene matches do not reach 8 bases of it. Ophthalmopathy patients had moderately to severely active disease, Clinical Activity Score of at least 3, NOSPECS grade of at least 4, and duration under 3 months. Patients with uncontrolled infections, other autoimmune diseases, pregnancy or lactation were excluded. Diagnoses relied on clinical symptoms, serum thyroxine and TRAb, thyroid ultrasound and orbital computed tomography. Ficoll-Paque density gradient centrifugation was used to isolate PBMCs from about 10 ml of fresh peripheral blood. Total RNA was extracted using Trizol reagent, and RNA quality was assessed on an Agilent 2100 Bioanalyzer.

With regard to this clonotype: Which antigen it targets is not known. Per-base qualities were not stored, and no clone one base away is much larger.

The TCR beta CDR3 regions were amplified from RNA transcripts. For the first round of RT-PCR on the TCR CDR3, the HTBI primer set was used together with the Qiagen OneStep RT-PCR kit. The libraries were constructed in a second round of multiplex PCR and then size-selected and purified. The libraries were sequenced on an Illumina HiSeq2000 using paired-end 100 bp reads. Turning to the authors' computational methods: SOAPnuke was used to process the raw data, removing reads that contained adapters or uncalled bases, had a mean Phred below 15, or lacked an exact match to the constant primer or identifier. High-quality paired reads were merged with COPE v1.2.5, and unique nucleotide sequences were defined as clonotypes. Clonotypes were aligned to IMGT TRBV, TRBD and TRBJ reference segments using MiTCR v1.1. The analysis was restricted to V-J combinations with a frequency above 0.0001, which together covered just over 99% of the repertoires. The TCS score was defined as the ratio of F50 (clonal expansion) to E x V (chaos), calculated using BLOSUM62-based TCRdist between CDR3 peptides within each V-J. Welch's t-statistics and random forest reduced roughly 540 V-J features to 13, which were used in a naive Bayes classifier (R e1071). TCRdb cleaned the public reads at Q25 with fastp, built clones with MiXCR and kept in-frame beta chains. Entries that share a CDR3 protein sequence are merged under the most common genes and DNA. These V and J calls originate from TCRdb's pipeline instead of the authors' own analysis. The sample data list around 490,000 distinct CDR3 sequences, and about 20% of these were observed just once. The top ten hold around 50% of the sample.

The paper's findings and limits, for the study overall: No statistical method was used to fix the sample size in advance, and group allocation was not hidden from the investigators. Most expanded thyroid clonotypes (frequency above 0.001) were also found in blood, which suggests that blood repertoires may mirror thyroid immune responses. Ophthalmopathy was separated from stable hyperthyroidism by a 13 V-J signature model, with just over 85% sensitivity and roughly 81% specificity obtained in cross-validation and 80%/75% obtained in testing. During validation, the model predicted progression to ophthalmopathy a median of around six months ahead of onset, with around 71% sensitivity and under 85% specificity.

The sample was blood. The clonotype was recovered from a man aged 35 to 55 with Graves' ophthalmopathy. The rearrangement joined TRBV20-1 to TRBJ2-3, with 12 bases in between that match TRBD2. CDR3 sequence: CSATPTSGRVDTQYF. The base sequence is TGCAGTGCTACCCCGACTAGCGGGAGAGTTGATACGCAGTATTTT.